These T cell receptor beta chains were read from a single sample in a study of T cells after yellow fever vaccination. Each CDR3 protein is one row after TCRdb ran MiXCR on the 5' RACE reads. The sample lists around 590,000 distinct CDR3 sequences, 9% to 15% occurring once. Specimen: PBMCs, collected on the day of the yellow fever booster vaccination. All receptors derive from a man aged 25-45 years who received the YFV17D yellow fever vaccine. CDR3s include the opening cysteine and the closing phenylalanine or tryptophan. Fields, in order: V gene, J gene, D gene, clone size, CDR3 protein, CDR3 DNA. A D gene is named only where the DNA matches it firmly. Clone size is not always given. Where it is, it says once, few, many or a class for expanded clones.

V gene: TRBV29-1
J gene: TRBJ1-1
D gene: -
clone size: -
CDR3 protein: CSVWGNTEAFF
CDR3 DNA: TGCAGCGTTTGGGGGAACACTGAAGCTTTCTTT

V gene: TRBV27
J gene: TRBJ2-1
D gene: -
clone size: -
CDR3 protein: CASRSLGLNEQFF
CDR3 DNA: TGTGCCAGCAGGTCCTTAGGGCTCAATGAGCAGTTCTTC

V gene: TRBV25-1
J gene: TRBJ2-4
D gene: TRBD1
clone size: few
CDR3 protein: CASSAQGDGGKNIQYF
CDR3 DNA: TGTGCCAGCAGTGCCCAGGGGGATGGGGGCAAAAACATTCAGTACTTC

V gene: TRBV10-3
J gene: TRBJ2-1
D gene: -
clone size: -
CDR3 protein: CAISEARTSQFF
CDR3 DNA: TGTGCCATCAGTGAAGCGAGGACGTCGCAGTTCTTC

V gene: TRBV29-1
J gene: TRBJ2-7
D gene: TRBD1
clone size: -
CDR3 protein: CSVETPGTGDSYEQYF
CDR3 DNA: TGCAGCGTTGAAACCCCCGGGACAGGGGACTCCTACGAGCAGTACTTC

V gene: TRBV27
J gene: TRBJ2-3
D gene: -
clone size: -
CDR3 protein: CASSLLSGGTDTQYF
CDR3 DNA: TGTGCCAGCAGTTTATTATCAGGGGGGACAGATACGCAGTATTTT

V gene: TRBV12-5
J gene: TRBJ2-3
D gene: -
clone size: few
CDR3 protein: CASGLSGFGTDTQYF
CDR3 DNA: TGTGCTAGTGGTTTGTCAGGCTTTGGGACAGATACGCAGTATTTT

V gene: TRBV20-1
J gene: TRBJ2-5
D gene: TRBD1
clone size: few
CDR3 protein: CSARRDSRYQETQYF
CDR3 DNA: TGCAGTGCTCGCCGGGACAGCCGGTACCAAGAGACCCAGTACTTC

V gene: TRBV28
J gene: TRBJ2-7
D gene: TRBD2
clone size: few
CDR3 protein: CASSSPGLAGVEAGWDEQYF
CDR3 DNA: TGTGCCAGCAGTTCACCGGGACTAGCGGGAGTTGAGGCGGGATGGGACGAGCAGTACTTC

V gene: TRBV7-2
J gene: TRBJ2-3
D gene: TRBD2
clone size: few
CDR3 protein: CASSRTSGVSTDTQYF
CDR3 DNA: TGTGCCAGCAGCCGGACTAGCGGGGTTAGCACAGATACGCAGTATTTT

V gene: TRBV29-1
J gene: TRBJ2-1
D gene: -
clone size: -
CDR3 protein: CSVPREFNNEQFF
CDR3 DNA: TGCAGCGTCCCCCGGGAATTTAACAATGAGCAGTTCTTC

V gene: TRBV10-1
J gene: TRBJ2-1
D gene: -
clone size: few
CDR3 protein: CASQVRNEQFF
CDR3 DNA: TGCGCCAGCCAGGTCCGGAATGAGCAGTTCTTC

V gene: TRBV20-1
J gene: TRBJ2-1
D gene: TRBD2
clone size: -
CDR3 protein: CSATGLAGDVPAQQFF
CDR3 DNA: TGCAGTGCTACGGGACTAGCGGGAGATGTCCCTGCCCAGCAGTTCTTC

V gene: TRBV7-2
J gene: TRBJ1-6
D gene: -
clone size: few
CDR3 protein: CASSLERDNSPLHF
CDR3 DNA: TGTGCCAGCAGCTTAGAACGGGATAATTCACCCCTCCACTTT

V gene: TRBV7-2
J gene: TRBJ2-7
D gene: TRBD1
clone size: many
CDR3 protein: CASSKTGGNYEQYF
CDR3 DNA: TGTGCCAGCAGCAAGACAGGGGGCAACTACGAGCAGTACTTC

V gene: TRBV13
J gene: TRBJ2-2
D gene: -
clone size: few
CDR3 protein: CASSSKFGELFF
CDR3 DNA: TGTGCCAGCAGCTCGAAATTCGGGGAGCTGTTTTTT

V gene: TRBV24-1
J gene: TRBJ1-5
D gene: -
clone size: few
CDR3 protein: CATSGGGPQHF
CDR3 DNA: TGTGCCACCAGTGGCGGGGGGCCCCAGCATTTT

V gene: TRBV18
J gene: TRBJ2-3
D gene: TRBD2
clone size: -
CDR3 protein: CASSLISGNRGTDTQYF
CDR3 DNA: TGTGCCAGCTCACTGATTAGCGGGAATCGGGGCACAGATACGCAGTATTTT

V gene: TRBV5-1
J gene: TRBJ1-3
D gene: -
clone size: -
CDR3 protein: CASSGAGNTIYF
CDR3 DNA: TGCGCCAGCAGTGGCGCCGGAAACACCATATATTTT

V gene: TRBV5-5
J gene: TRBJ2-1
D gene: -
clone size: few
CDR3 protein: CASSLEPLAPVQFF
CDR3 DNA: TGTGCCAGCAGCTTGGAACCTCTAGCGCCCGTGCAGTTCTTC

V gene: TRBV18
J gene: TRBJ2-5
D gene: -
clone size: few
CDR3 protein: CASSPTGRVETQYF
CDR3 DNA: TGTGCCAGCTCACCGACAGGACGCGTGGAGACCCAGTACTTC

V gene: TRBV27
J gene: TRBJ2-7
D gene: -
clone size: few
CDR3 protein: CASRSAGGHEQYF
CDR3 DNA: TGTGCCAGCAGGTCAGCGGGCGGGCACGAGCAGTACTTC

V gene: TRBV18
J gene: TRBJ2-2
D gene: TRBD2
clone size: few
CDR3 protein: CASSFLGLGGTGELFF
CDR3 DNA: TGTGCCAGCTCATTCCTTGGACTAGGTGGGACCGGGGAGCTGTTTTTT

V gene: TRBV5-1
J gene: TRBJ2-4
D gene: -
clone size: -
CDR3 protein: CASSLSGAGATLAKNIQYF
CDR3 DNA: TGCGCCAGCAGCTTGAGCGGAGCTGGGGCTACCTTAGCCAAAAACATTCAGTACTTC

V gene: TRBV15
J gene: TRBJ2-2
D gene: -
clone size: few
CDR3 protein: CATSRGQGPNTGELFF
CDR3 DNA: TGTGCCACCAGCAGAGGCCAGGGCCCGAACACCGGGGAGCTGTTTTTT

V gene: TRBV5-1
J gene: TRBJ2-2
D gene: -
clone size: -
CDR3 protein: CASSLFAHTGELFF
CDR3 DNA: TGCGCCAGCAGCTTGTTCGCACACACCGGGGAGCTGTTTTTT

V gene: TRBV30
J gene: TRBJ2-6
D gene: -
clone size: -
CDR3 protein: CAWSRRASGANVLTF
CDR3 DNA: TGTGCCTGGAGCCGTAGGGCTTCTGGGGCCAACGTCCTGACTTTC

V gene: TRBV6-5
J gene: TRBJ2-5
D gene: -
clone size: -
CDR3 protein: CASSYSAHQETQYF
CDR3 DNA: TGTGCCAGCAGTTACTCCGCTCACCAAGAGACCCAGTACTTC

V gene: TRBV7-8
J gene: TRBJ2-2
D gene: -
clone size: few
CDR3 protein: CASSPSPNTGELFF
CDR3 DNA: TGTGCCAGCAGCCCGAGTCCAAACACCGGGGAGCTGTTTTTT

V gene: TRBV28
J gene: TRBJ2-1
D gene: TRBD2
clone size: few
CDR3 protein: CASSLAGAEYNEQFF
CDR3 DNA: TGTGCCAGCAGCCTAGCGGGAGCAGAGTACAATGAGCAGTTCTTC

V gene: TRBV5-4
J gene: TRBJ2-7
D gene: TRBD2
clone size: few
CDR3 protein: CASTPDRWSGRAHEQYF
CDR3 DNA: TGTGCCAGCACCCCAGACAGGTGGAGCGGGAGGGCCCACGAGCAGTACTTC

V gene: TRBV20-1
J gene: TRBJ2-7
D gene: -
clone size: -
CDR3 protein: CSAAPGPPYEQYF
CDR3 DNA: TGCAGTGCCGCTCCGGGACCACCTTACGAGCAGTACTTC

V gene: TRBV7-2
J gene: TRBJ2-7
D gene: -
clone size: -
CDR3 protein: CASGADLNEQYF
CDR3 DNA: TGTGCCAGCGGGGCCGACCTCAACGAGCAGTACTTC

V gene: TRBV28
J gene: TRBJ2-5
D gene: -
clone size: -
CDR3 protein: CASSTLTSVETQYF
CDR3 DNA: TGTGCCAGCAGTACCCTCACTAGTGTCGAGACCCAGTACTTC

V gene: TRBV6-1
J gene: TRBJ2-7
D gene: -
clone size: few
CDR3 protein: CASSPGGPNEQYF
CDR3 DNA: TGTGCCAGCAGTCCCGGGGGGCCCAACGAGCAGTACTTC

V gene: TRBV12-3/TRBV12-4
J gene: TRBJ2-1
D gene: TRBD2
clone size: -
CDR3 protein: CASQREGNNEQFF
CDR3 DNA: TGTGCCAGCCAGCGGGAGGGGAACAATGAGCAGTTCTTC

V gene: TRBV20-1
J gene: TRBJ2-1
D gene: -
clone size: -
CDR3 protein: CSGPPVYNNEQFF
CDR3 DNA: TGCAGTGGCCCCCCCGTGTACAACAATGAGCAGTTCTTC

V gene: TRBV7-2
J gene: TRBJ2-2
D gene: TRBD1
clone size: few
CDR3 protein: CASSLTTGGTGELFF
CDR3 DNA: TGTGCCAGCAGCTTAACCACAGGGGGTACCGGGGAGCTGTTTTTT

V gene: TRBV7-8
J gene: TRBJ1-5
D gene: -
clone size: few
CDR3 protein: CASSLVWGNSNQPQHF
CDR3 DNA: TGTGCCAGCAGCTTAGTCTGGGGAAATAGCAATCAGCCCCAGCATTTT

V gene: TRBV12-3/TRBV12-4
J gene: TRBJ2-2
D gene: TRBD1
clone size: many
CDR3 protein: CASSFAGGNTGELFF
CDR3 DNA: TGTGCCAGCAGTTTTGCAGGGGGAAACACCGGGGAGCTGTTTTTT

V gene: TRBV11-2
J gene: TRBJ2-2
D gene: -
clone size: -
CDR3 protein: CASSLKGGELFF
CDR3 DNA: TGTGCCAGCAGCTTAAAGGGCGGGGAGCTGTTTTTT

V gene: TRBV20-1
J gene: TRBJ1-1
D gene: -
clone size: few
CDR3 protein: CSARLGAFF
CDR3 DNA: TGCAGTGCCCGGCTGGGAGCTTTCTTT

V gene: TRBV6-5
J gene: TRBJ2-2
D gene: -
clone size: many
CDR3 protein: CASSYSPHNTGELFF
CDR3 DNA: TGTGCCAGCAGTTACTCGCCACATAACACCGGGGAGCTGTTTTTT

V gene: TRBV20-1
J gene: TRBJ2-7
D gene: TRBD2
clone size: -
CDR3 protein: CSVERQSGGREQYF
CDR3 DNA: TGCAGTGTTGAACGGCAGTCGGGAGGACGAGAGCAGTACTTC

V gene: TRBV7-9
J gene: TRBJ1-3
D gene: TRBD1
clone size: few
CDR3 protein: CASRMGGGRTNTIYF
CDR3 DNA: TGTGCCAGCAGAATGGGAGGGGGCCGAACAAACACCATATATTTT

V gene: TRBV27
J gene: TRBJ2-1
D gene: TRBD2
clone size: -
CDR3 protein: CASSLSGRADGEQFF
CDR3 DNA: TGTGCCAGCAGTTTATCCGGGAGGGCCGACGGTGAGCAGTTCTTC

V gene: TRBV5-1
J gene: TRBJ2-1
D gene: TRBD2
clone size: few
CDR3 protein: CASSLEGTSGPDEQFF
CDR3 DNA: TGCGCCAGCAGCTTGGAGGGGACTAGCGGCCCAGATGAGCAGTTCTTC

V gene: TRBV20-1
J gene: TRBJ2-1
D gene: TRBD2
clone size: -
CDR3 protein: CSASGAGTSFWNEQFF
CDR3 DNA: TGCAGTGCCAGCGGTGCCGGGACTAGTTTTTGGAATGAGCAGTTCTTC

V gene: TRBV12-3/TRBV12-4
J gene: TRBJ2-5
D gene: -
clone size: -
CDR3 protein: CASSLTGAHHYF
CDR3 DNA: TGTGCCAGCAGTTTGACGGGGGCCCACCACTACTTC

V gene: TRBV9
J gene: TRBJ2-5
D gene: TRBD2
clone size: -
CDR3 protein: CASSPHAGTRGTKETQYF
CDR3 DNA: TGTGCCAGCAGCCCACACGCCGGGACTAGGGGAACCAAAGAGACCCAGTACTTC

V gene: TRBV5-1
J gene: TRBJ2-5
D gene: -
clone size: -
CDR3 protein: CASSLEGIQETQYF
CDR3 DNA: TGCGCCAGCAGCTTGGAAGGTATCCAAGAGACCCAGTACTTC